What follows are 32 T cell receptor beta chains derived from one specimen sequenced in a study of Ad26.COV2.S vaccination and SARS-CoV-2 variants. Treatment here: around 19 received Ad26.COV2.S at low or high dose, single or two shots; about 5 received placebo; per-sample allocation not given. Each sample was drawn 63 days after the first injection (of vaccine or placebo). Assay used: immunoSEQ multiplex PCR; TCRdb lists only in-frame clones, some missing. The table lists hundreds of thousands of clones, approximately 90% of them singletons. The source material was peripheral blood, sampled in a trial of Ad26.COV2.S vaccine versus placebo. The receptors stem from a person aged 18-60 years who received the Ad26.COV2.S COVID-19 vaccine or a placebo.

This clone was seen just once. The chain joins TRBV30 to TRBJ2-2; D not resolved. Trimming removed 8 bases at V and 7 bases at J, with 11 bases between. The CDR3 is made up of 11 amino acids. In germline, CDR1 is GTSNPN, CDR2 SVGIG (reference sequence). The CDR3 nucleotides are TGTGCCACGACCGGTGGCGGGGAGCTGTTTTTT. Protein: CATTGGGELFF.

This chain uses TRBV7-9 with TRBJ2-1; 7 bases agree with TRBD1. The CDR3 runs 13 residues. The germline V gene encodes CDR1 SEHNR and CDR2 FQNEAQ (reference sequence). V lost 3 bases, J lost 7 bases, and 3 bases stayed unmatched. The CDR3 loop is CASSFRQGNEQFF. Written as DNA, the CDR3 is TGTGCCAGCAGCTTTAGACAGGGTAATGAGCAGTTCTTC.

J is TRBJ2-3 and V is TRBV19, with TRBD2 matching over 14 bases. The CDR3 has 17 residues. Germline V gene sequence: CDR1 LNHDA, CDR2 SQIVND (reference sequence). With 8 bases clipped from V and 8 bases from J, the junction kept 15 bases outside the gene matches. CDR3 protein: CASGNSGTSGSLGTQYF. The CDR3 DNA sequence: TGTGCCAGTGGGAACTCCGGGACTAGCGGGAGTTTGGGTACGCAGTATTTT.

This rearrangement joins TRBV9 to TRBJ2-1, with D perhaps matching TRBD1 or TRBD2 (5 bases each). Trimming cost V 3 bases and J 4 bases, with 11 bases left between them. From germline, CDR1 is SGDLS and CDR2 YYNGEE. The CDR3 contains 14 residues. CDR3: CASSAGRRYNEQFF. CDR3 in DNA: TGTGCCAGCAGCGCGGGACGGAGATACAATGAGCAGTTCTTC.

This clone was counted once. The chain uses TRBV6-2 or TRBV6-3 and TRBJ2-7; 10 bases map to TRBD2. The germline gives CDR1 MNHEY, CDR2 SVGEGT. Unmatched junction bases numbered 7, after V lost 5 bases and J lost 0 bases. The CDR3 covers 16 residues. CDR3 in DNA: TGTGCCAGCAGTCCACAACTAGCGGGGAGCTCCTACGAGCAGTACTTC. Protein sequence: CASSPQLAGSSYEQYF.

This rearrangement joins TRBV18 to TRBJ1-2; tentatively, D is TRBD1 (5 bases). Germline loops: CDR1 KGHSH, CDR2 LQKENI. The V gene lost 1 base and the J gene lost 7 bases, with 13 bases spanning the gap. The CDR3 is made up of 14 amino acids. CDR3 in DNA: TGTGCCAGCTCACCACTGGTAGGGGATGTTGGCTACACCTTC. Translated: CASSPLVGDVGYTF.

J is TRBJ2-3 and V is TRBV18; maybe TRBD1 (5 bases). The germline V gene encodes CDR1 KGHSH and CDR2 LQKENI. This CDR3 contains 14 residues. V was shortened by 0 bases and J by 7 bases, with 11 bases between the two germline ends. This CDR3 reads CASSPPVGPNTQYF. DNA for the CDR3: TGTGCCAGCTCACCACCGGTGGGGCCTAATACGCAGTATTTT.

The chain combines TRBV15 with TRBJ2-4; weak D call: TRBD2 (6 bases). The CDR3 length is 13 residues. V dropped 1 base and J dropped 8 bases, with 9 bases sitting between them. In germline, CDR1 is LNHNV, CDR2 YYDKDF (reference sequence). DNA of the CDR3: TGTGCCACCAGCAGAGGACTAGGTGACATTCAGTACTTC. Protein product: CATSRGLGDIQYF. Full variable domain (outside the CDR3, taken from reference TRBV15 and TRBJ2-4): DAMVIQNPRYQVTQFGKPVTLSCSQTLNHNVMYWYQQKSSQAPKLLFHYYDKDFNNEADTPDNFQSRRPNTSFCFLDIRSPGLGDTAMYLCATSRGLGDIQYFGAGTRLSVL.

This sequence joins TRBV7-6 and TRBJ1-1; D perhaps matches TRBD1 (5 bases). In germline, CDR1 is SGHVS, CDR2 FNYEAQ. V was trimmed by 0 bases and J by 3 bases, leaving 20 bases between them. This CDR3 is built from 18 residues. CDR3 protein: CASSLAGAPIGMDTEAFF. In nucleotides, the CDR3 is TGTGCCAGCAGCTTAGCCGGGGCCCCGATAGGTATGGACACTGAAGCTTTCTTT.

CDR3: CASSLASMLAGDPEQYF. The CDR3 bases are TGTGCCAGCAGCTTGGCCTCAATGCTAGCGGGGGATCCCGAGCAGTACTTC. V is TRBV5-5 and J is TRBJ2-7, with TRBD2 identical over 10 bases. CDR1 and CDR2 (germline): SGHKS, YYEKEE (reference sequence). V lost 0 bases, J lost 6 bases, and 12 bases stayed unmatched. The CDR3 consists of 17 residues.

The V gene is TRBV5-4, the J gene TRBJ2-5; possibly TRBD1 or TRBD2 for D (5 bases each). The CDR3 consists of 15 residues. V was shortened by 1 base and J by 2 bases, with 12 bases between the two germline ends. Germline V gene sequence: CDR1 SGHNT, CDR2 YYREEE (reference sequence). The CDR3 loop reads CASSLIMGVQETQYF. CDR3 DNA sequence: TGTGCCAGCAGCTTGATTATGGGGGTACAAGAGACCCAGTACTTC.

The genes are TRBV27 and TRBJ2-5; D call uncertain. V shed 8 bases and J shed 0 bases, with 16 bases lying between them. CDR1 is MNHEY, CDR2 SMNVEV, per germline (reference sequence). The CDR3 spans 15 residues. This CDR3 reads CASSERSEYQETQYF. The DNA for the CDR3 is TGTGCCAGCTCTGAGAGGTCAGAGTACCAAGAGACCCAGTACTTC.

The rearrangement links TRBV9 to TRBJ1-3; 8 bases map to TRBD1. Germline trimming cut 3 bases from V and 1 base from J; bases unmatched to any gene: 9. The CDR3 sequence is 17 residues long. Germline CDR1 is SGDLS and CDR2 is YYNGEE. CDR3 DNA: TGTGCCAGCAGCGGACCCCGGGACAGGCCATCTGGAAACACCATATATTTT. This translates into CASSGPRDRPSGNTIYF.

The chain links TRBV5-1 to TRBJ1-3, with D unresolved. CDR3 length: 15 residues. V lost 0 bases and J 4 bases, leaving 11 bases between the germline ends. CDR1 and CDR2 from the germline V gene are SGHRS and YFSETQ. The CDR3 spells CASSLAVAWGNTIYF. The CDR3 DNA is TGCGCCAGCAGCTTGGCCGTTGCATGGGGAAACACCATATATTTT.

This clone showed up just once. The rearrangement links TRBV19 to TRBJ1-1, with D possibly being TRBD1 (5 bases). Trimming cost V 2 bases and J 0 bases, with 7 bases left between them. This CDR3 region has 14 residues. Germline lookup yields CDR1 LNHDA and CDR2 SQIVND (reference sequence). CDR3 loop: CASSINRLNTEAFF. In DNA, the CDR3 is TGTGCCAGTAGTATAAACAGGCTGAACACTGAAGCTTTCTTT.

The CDR3 DNA reads as TGTGCCAGTAGCACCGACCAAGCATACGAGCAGTACTTC. Amino acids: CASSTDQAYEQYF. The chain has TRBV19 and TRBJ2-7; D ambiguous. The V end lost 6 bases, the J end lost 4 bases, and 13 bases lay between the germline ends. The CDR3 length is 13 residues. Looked up from germline, CDR1 is LNHDA and CDR2 is SQIVND (reference sequence).

The gene calls are TRBV27 and TRBJ2-7; TRBD1 is a possible D gene (6 bases). The CDR3 covers 14 residues. V dropped 8 bases and J dropped 2 bases, with 16 bases sitting between them. CDR1 MNHEY and CDR2 SMNVEV come from the germline V gene (reference sequence). For the CDR3, the DNA is TGTGCCAGCCACGCCGGGACAACCACCTACGAGCAGTACTTC. It codes for CASHAGTTTYEQYF.

The V call is TRBV7-8, the J call TRBJ2-7, with 7 nucleotides matching TRBD1. CDR3 length: 15 amino acids. Germline V gene sequence: CDR1 SGHVS, CDR2 FQNEAQ. The J segment lost 0 bases and the V segment lost 1 base, leaving 3 bases of the junction unmatched. The CDR3 loop reads CASSLGQGVSYEQYF. CDR3 bases: TGTGCCAGCAGCTTAGGGCAGGGGGTCTCCTACGAGCAGTACTTC. Full variable domain (outside the CDR3, taken from reference TRBV7-8 and TRBJ2-7): GAGVSQSPRYKVAKRGQDVALRCDPISGHVSLFWYQQALGQGPEFLTYFQNEAQLDKSGLPSDRFFAERPEGSVSTLKIQRTQQEDSAVYLCASSLGQGVSYEQYFGPGTRLTVT.

The CDR3 DNA sequence: TGTGCCAGCAGCTTGGGGCAGGGGGGAGATACGCAGTATTTT. Translation gives CASSLGQGGDTQYF. This rearrangement joins TRBV5-5 to TRBJ2-3; tentatively, D is TRBD1 (7 bases). This CDR3 region has 14 residues. Trimming cost V 0 bases and J 5 bases, with 10 bases left between them. CDR1 and CDR2 from the germline V gene are SGHKS and YYEKEE (reference sequence).

The chain couples TRBV28 to TRBJ2-7, with D perhaps matching TRBD1 or TRBD2 (5 bases each). Trimming took 10 bases from V and 3 from J, leaving 13 bases between them. The CDR3 is 12 residues long. The germline V gene has CDR1 MDHEN and CDR2 SYDVKM. The CDR3 DNA reads TGTGCCACCGGGGACCCCAACTACGAGCAGTACTTC. Amino acid sequence: CATGDPNYEQYF.

The J gene is TRBJ2-3, the V gene TRBV7-7, with 14 bases matching TRBD2. The CDR3 spans 16 residues. The junction had 7 bases not matched to a gene; V was cut back by 5 bases and J by 6 bases. Germline CDR1 and CDR2: SSHAT and FNYEAQ (reference sequence). CDR3 nucleotide sequence: TGTGCCAGCAGCGTCGGACTAGCGGGAGGCTTGGATACGCAGTATTTT. Protein product: CASSVGLAGGLDTQYF.

This chain connects TRBV5-1 to TRBJ1-1; 7 nucleotides agree with TRBD1. This CDR3 comprises 15 residues. CDR1 SGHRS and CDR2 YFSETQ come from the germline V gene. V lost 4 bases to trimming and J lost 1 base; unmatched junction nucleotides: 7. The CDR3 reads CASSQLQGTNTEAFF. The CDR3 DNA follows: TGCGCCAGCAGCCAATTACAGGGGACGAACACTGAAGCTTTCTTT.

The chain carries TRBV10-1 and TRBJ2-5; D is perhaps TRBD2 (6 bases). Germline CDR1 WNHNN, CDR2 SYGVQD (reference sequence). V lost 0 bases, J lost 4 bases, and 12 bases lay in between. The CDR3 is 15 residues long. The DNA for the CDR3 is TGCGCCAGCAGTGAGTCCCCCGGGGGAGTAGAGACCCAGTACTTC. It is translated as CASSESPGGVETQYF.

The V gene is TRBV27, the J gene TRBJ2-7, with unresolved D. The CDR3 is made up of 14 amino acids. Germline CDR1 MNHEY, CDR2 SMNVEV (reference sequence). With 3 bases removed from V and 3 bases from J, the gap between germline ends came to 12 bases. CDR3 DNA: TGTGCCAGCAGTTTTGGTCAGACTTTCTACGAGCAGTACTTC. The encoded protein is CASSFGQTFYEQYF.

The chain uses TRBV19 and TRBJ1-1; tentative D call: TRBD1 (5 bases). V lost 4 bases to trimming and J lost 3 bases, with 9 bases between them. This CDR3 spans 13 amino acids. The V gene's germline CDR1 is LNHDA and CDR2 SQIVND (reference sequence). The CDR3 region is CASSSTGYTEAFF. As DNA, the CDR3 is TGTGCCAGTAGTAGCACAGGTTACACTGAAGCTTTCTTT.

This chain connects TRBV27 to TRBJ2-5; the D is unclear. V was clipped by 5 bases and J by 0 bases, with 7 bases between them. Per germline, CDR1 MNHEY and CDR2 SMNVEV (reference sequence). This CDR3 has 13 residues. The CDR3 DNA reads TGTGCCAGCAGTCGGCAGAACCAAGAGACCCAGTACTTC. The encoded protein is CASSRQNQETQYF.

The genes are TRBV27 and TRBJ2-1; the D gene is possibly TRBD2 (5 bases). Germline V CDR1 and CDR2: MNHEY, SMNVEV (reference sequence). Trimming left V 2 bases short and J 5 bases short, with 13 bases between. The CDR3 is 15 amino acids. The CDR3 loop is CASSLLPSRHNEQFF. CDR3 in DNA: TGTGCCAGCAGTTTACTGCCTAGCCGTCACAATGAGCAGTTCTTC.

V is TRBV6-5 and J is TRBJ2-7, with TRBD1 matching over 9 bases. The junction had 14 bases not matched to a gene; V was cut back by 4 bases and J by 7 bases. The CDR3 is 16 residues long. CDR1 MNHEY and CDR2 SVGAGI come from the germline V gene. CDR3 amino acids: CASSFARDREGREQYF. DNA for the CDR3: TGTGCCAGCAGTTTCGCCCGGGACAGGGAGGGGAGGGAGCAGTACTTC.

A single count supports this clone. A read error may explain this, as a much larger clone is one base away. The chain links TRBV7-8 to TRBJ1-1; TRBD1 matches 10 bases. Trimming removed 5 bases from V and 1 base from J; junction bases left unmatched: 4. This CDR3 region has 15 residues. Looked up from germline, CDR1 is SGHVS and CDR2 is FQNEAQ. The CDR3, as DNA: TGTGCCAGCAGCCGAGGACAGGGGGAGAACACTGAAGCTTTCTTT. The encoded protein is CASSRGQGENTEAFF.

The chain is built from TRBV5-1 and TRBJ1-1; 10 bases match TRBD1. Germline loops: CDR1 SGHRS, CDR2 YFSETQ. After removal of 0 bases from V and 8 bases from J, the junction contained 4 bases not matched to a gene. The CDR3 is 14 amino acids. The DNA of the CDR3 is TGCGCCAGCAGCTTGGGGACAGGGGGACAAGAAGCTTTCTTT. Translation gives CASSLGTGGQEAFF.

This clone has only a few counts. The J gene is TRBJ2-5, the V gene TRBV18, with 8 nucleotides matching TRBD1. CDR3 length equals 15 residues. Germline CDR1 is KGHSH and CDR2 is LQKENI. V was clipped by 3 bases and J by 4 bases; unmatched bases: 7. The CDR3 bases are TGTGCCAGCTCACCCAGACAGGGGCTAGGAGAGACCCAGTACTTC. Amino acid sequence: CASSPRQGLGETQYF.

This rearrangement joins TRBV5-1 to TRBJ2-7, with 11 positions matching TRBD2. V was clipped by 7 bases and J by 3 bases; unmatched bases: 15. This CDR3 has 17 residues. In germline, CDR1 is SGHRS, CDR2 YFSETQ. The CDR3: CASSKPGGLAVDYEQYF. As DNA, the CDR3 is TGCGCCAGCTCCAAACCGGGGGGACTAGCGGTTGACTACGAGCAGTACTTC.